These 22 T cell receptor beta chains originate from one sample sequenced in a study of T cells after yellow fever vaccination (dated by TCRdb to the late 2010s). Libraries came from 5' RACE. The sequencer listed for this sample is Illumina NovaSeq 6000. In-frame beta chains were kept once TCRdb had trimmed the public reads at Q25 with fastp and called clones with MiXCR. Each record represents a unique CDR3 protein, reported with the most common genes and DNA among its rows. The sample table shows about 310,000 distinct CDR3 sequences, and more than 3% are seen once. 20% to 30% of the sample is taken by the ten largest. The treatment or condition tag for this specimen amounts to: live attenuated yellow fever vaccine strain. The material sequenced was PBMCs, taken on the day of the yellow fever booster vaccination. The receptors stem from a man between 18 and 29 years old who received the YFV17D yellow fever vaccine.

This clonotype was found many times. V is TRBV7-2 and J is TRBJ2-5, with TRBD2 matching over 9 bases. Germline-derived CDR1 and CDR2 are SGHTA and FQGNSA. This CDR3 spans 16 amino acids. V shed 2 bases, J shed 4 bases, and the junction held 8 bases outside the gene matches. The CDR3 DNA reads TGTGCCAGCAGCTTAACCAGCGGGGGGCTAGTAGAGACCCAGTACTTC. Encoded protein: CASSLTSGGLVETQYF.

This clonotype was seen repeatedly, ten times or more. The gene calls are TRBV4-3 and TRBJ2-7; 12 nucleotides align to TRBD2. The CDR3 is made up of 18 amino acids. Germline assignment: CDR1 LGHNA and CDR2 YSLEER. V shed 0 bases, J shed 5 bases, and the junction held 11 bases outside the gene matches. The CDR3: CASSQDLPSGGARNEQYV. The CDR3 nucleotides read TGCGCCAGCAGCCAAGATCTCCCTAGCGGGGGGGCTAGGAACGAGCAGTACGTC.

The rearrangement links TRBV7-2 to TRBJ1-2; 8 bases agree with TRBD1. Germline lookup yields CDR1 SGHTA and CDR2 FQGNSA. V was clipped by 5 bases and J by 5 bases; unmatched bases: 7. The CDR3 sequence is 14 residues long. DNA of the CDR3: TGTGCCAGCAGCCCGGGACAGGAGAGTTATGGCTACACCTTC. This sequence encodes CASSPGQESYGYTF.

This chain uses TRBV6-6 with TRBJ1-3; D is unclear. Trimming stripped 5 bases from V and 0 bases from J, with 17 bases between. Germline CDR1 MNHNY, CDR2 SVGAGI (reference sequence). The CDR3 covers 17 residues. The CDR3 bases are TGTGCCAGCAGTACAAAGTTGAGAACCCACTCTGGAAACACCATATATTTT. Protein sequence: CASSTKLRTHSGNTIYF.

The chain carries TRBV5-1 and TRBJ1-1; no clear D. CDR3 size: 14 residues. CDR1 and CDR2 (germline): SGHRS, YFSETQ. V shed 4 bases and J shed 12 bases, with 22 bases lying between them. The CDR3 DNA is TGCGCCAGCAGCCCGGTGGGCGGGGAGGCTACAACTTTCTTT. Translating gives CASSPVGGEATTFF.

This clonotype was counted a few times. CDR3 DNA sequence: TGTGCCAGCACCAATCCCGGGGGGAAAGAGACCCAGTACTTC. Its protein product is CASTNPGGKETQYF. The rearrangement links TRBV6-1 to TRBJ2-5; TRBD2 agrees at 7 bases. The V gene end was trimmed by 7 bases and the J gene end by 3 bases; junction bases not matched to a gene: 8. The CDR3 totals 14 residues. CDR1 is MNHNS, CDR2 SASEGT, per germline.

This clonotype was seen repeatedly, ten times or more. CDR3: CATSDSGAFADTQYF. The CDR3 nucleotides are TGTGCCACCAGTGATTCCGGGGCCTTTGCAGATACGCAGTATTTT. This chain uses TRBV24-1 with TRBJ2-3, with D possibly called TRBD1 or TRBD2 (5 bases each). Trimming removed 2 bases at V and 4 bases at J, with 12 bases between. The CDR3 totals 15 residues. CDR1 and CDR2 (germline): KGHDR, SFDVKD.

This clonotype was seen only a few times. The CDR3 reads CASRGQGEAFF. The CDR3 region has the DNA TGTGCCAGCAGGGGACAGGGTGAAGCTTTCTTT. The chain combines TRBV12-3 or TRBV12-4 with TRBJ1-1, with TRBD1 identical over 9 bases. This CDR3 is built from 11 residues. With V trimmed by 6 bases and J by 7 bases, 0 bases remained unmatched.

This clonotype was observed at least ten times. The genes are TRBV11-1 and TRBJ2-3; 7 bases align to TRBD2. CDR1 is SGHAT, CDR2 FQDESV, per germline (reference sequence). The J segment lost 4 bases and the V segment lost 1 base, leaving 5 bases of the junction unmatched. The CDR3 runs 15 residues. This CDR3 is CASSLVAGEADTQYF. The CDR3 coding sequence is TGTGCCAGCAGCTTAGTGGCGGGGGAAGCAGATACGCAGTATTTT.

Only a few counts were recorded for this clonotype. V and J are TRBV4-2 and TRBJ2-7, with 11 bases aligning to TRBD2. The CDR3 runs to 18 residues. In germline, CDR1 is LGHNA, CDR2 YNFKEQ. The ends lost 0 bases at V and 4 bases at J; junction bases unmatched: 11. CDR3 in DNA: TGTGCCAGCAGCCAAGACCTCCTTCCCGTAGCGGGGGGGTACGAGCAGTACTTC. Translating it yields CASSQDLLPVAGGYEQYF.

This rearrangement joins TRBV6-5 to TRBJ1-1; unclear D gene. CDR3 length equals 15 residues. The germline V gene has CDR1 MNHEY and CDR2 SVGAGI. V was cut by 6 bases and J by 4 bases, with 18 bases left in between. CDR3 sequence reads: CASRRVRVAGTEAFF. The CDR3 nucleotides are TGTGCCAGCAGAAGGGTGAGAGTGGCCGGCACTGAAGCTTTCTTT.

This clonotype was detected a few times. The gene calls are TRBV6-5 and TRBJ2-7; perhaps D is TRBD1 or TRBD2 (5 bases each). Germline assignment: CDR1 MNHEY and CDR2 SVGAGI. The CDR3 is made up of 13 amino acids. Trimming pared 3 bases from V and 4 bases from J, leaving 10 bases between. DNA for the CDR3: TGTGCCAGCAGTTATGGGACGGGGTACGAGCAGTACGTC. This encodes CASSYGTGYEQYV.

The chain couples TRBV5-1 to TRBJ2-7; no definite D call. This CDR3 has 13 residues. V was shortened by 0 bases and J by 4 bases, with 8 bases between the two germline ends. Germline loops: CDR1 SGHRS, CDR2 YFSETQ. CDR3 protein: CASSLELFYEQYF. Here the CDR3 DNA reads TGCGCCAGCAGCTTGGAATTGTTTTACGAGCAGTACTTC.

Of note for this clonotype: One end of the junction fails to match germline, which may point to a read error. The chain links TRBV5-5 to TRBJ2-1; perhaps TRBD1 as D (6 bases). Germline V lookup: CDR1 SGHKS, CDR2 YYEKEE (reference sequence). This CDR3 is 15 amino acids long. The CDR3 bases are TGTGCCAGCAGCTTGGTCAACAGGGAAATCGGTGAGCTGTTCTTC. It translates to CASSLVNREIGELFF.

J is TRBJ1-6 and V is TRBV4-3; D gene unclear. Trimming removed 4 bases at V and 7 bases at J, with 14 bases between. Germline lookup yields CDR1 LGHNA and CDR2 YSLEER. The CDR3 loop spans 15 amino acids. The CDR3 DNA reads as TGCGCCAGCAGCCGAACCTGGGGAGAGAATTCACCCCTCCACTTT. This sequence encodes CASSRTWGENSPLHF.

This sequence joins TRBV7-2 and TRBJ2-3, with 7 bases matching TRBD2. V shed 1 base, J shed 7 bases, and the junction held 14 bases outside the gene matches. This CDR3 is 17 amino acids long. Germline V gives CDR1 SGHTA, CDR2 FQGNSA. The CDR3 bases are TGTGCCAGCAGCTTAGTTTCTAGCGGCGCCATCAAGTATACGCAGTATTTT. It translates to CASSLVSSGAIKYTQYF.

The gene calls are TRBV5-1 and TRBJ1-4; 9 nucleotides align to TRBD1. The CDR3 runs 16 residues. The germline V gene has CDR1 SGHRS and CDR2 YFSETQ. After removal of 3 bases from V and 7 bases from J, the junction contained 10 bases not matched to a gene. The CDR3 region is CASSWGSGTGFEKLFF. The DNA of the CDR3 is TGCGCCAGCAGCTGGGGGTCCGGGACAGGGTTTGAAAAACTGTTTTTT.

This clonotype was observed at least ten times. The chain uses TRBV4-1 and TRBJ1-6; maybe TRBD1 (5 bases). This CDR3 has 17 amino acids. The germline V gene has CDR1 MGHRA and CDR2 YSYEKL. Trimming took off 3 bases at V and 8 bases at J, with 20 bases between the two ends. The CDR3 here is CASSHGEGTGRDSPLHF. DNA for the CDR3: TGCGCCAGCAGCCATGGGGAGGGGACCGGGAGGGATTCACCCCTCCACTTT.

This clonotype was seen many times. The chain couples TRBV20-1 to TRBJ2-3, with D hard to call. Looked up from germline, CDR1 is DFQATT and CDR2 is SNEGSKA (reference sequence). This CDR3 contains 15 residues. V gave up 4 bases and J gave up 2 bases, with 16 bases separating them. CDR3 residues: CSANTPIGSTDTQYF. The CDR3 DNA follows: TGCAGTGCTAATACTCCAATTGGTTCCACAGATACGCAGTATTTT.

This clonotype was seen at least ten times. The V and J genes are TRBV7-2 and TRBJ2-3; 9 bases map to TRBD2. The CDR3 is made up of 14 amino acids. Germline V lookup: CDR1 SGHTA, CDR2 FQGNSA. With 3 bases clipped from V and 7 bases from J, the junction kept 5 bases outside the gene matches. CDR3 protein: CASSFAGGPNTQYF. The CDR3, as DNA: TGTGCCAGCAGCTTTGCGGGGGGGCCGAATACGCAGTATTTT.

This clonotype was seen only a few times. The chain joins TRBV20-1 to TRBJ1-5; no reliable D call. The V end was cut by 1 base, the J end by 4 bases, with 5 bases between. Germline CDR1 is DFQATT and CDR2 is SNEGSKA (reference sequence). This CDR3 region has 12 residues. The CDR3: CSARALNQPQHF. The CDR3 DNA reads as TGCAGTGCTAGAGCTCTTAATCAGCCCCAGCATTTT.

In this sample, this clonotype turned up many times. The V and J genes are TRBV12-3 or TRBV12-4 and TRBJ2-7; D possibly corresponds to TRBD1 (5 bases). Trimming left V 5 bases short and J 0 bases short, with 8 bases between. The CDR3 extends over 13 amino acids. The chain's CDR3 is CASSLTGSYEQYV. The CDR3, as DNA: TGTGCCAGCAGTCTTACAGGCTCCTACGAGCAGTACGTC.